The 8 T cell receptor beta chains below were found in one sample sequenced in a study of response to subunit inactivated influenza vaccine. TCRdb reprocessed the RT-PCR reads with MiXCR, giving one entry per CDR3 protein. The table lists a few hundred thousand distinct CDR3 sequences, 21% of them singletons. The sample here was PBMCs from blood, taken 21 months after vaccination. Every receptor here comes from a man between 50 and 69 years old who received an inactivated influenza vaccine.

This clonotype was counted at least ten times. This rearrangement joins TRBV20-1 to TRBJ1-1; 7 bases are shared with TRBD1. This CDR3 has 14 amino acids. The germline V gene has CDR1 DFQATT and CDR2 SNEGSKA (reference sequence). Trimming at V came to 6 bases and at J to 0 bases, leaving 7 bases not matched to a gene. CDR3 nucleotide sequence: TGCAGTGCCCGGACAGGTTCCATGAACACTGAAGCTTTCTTT. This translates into CSARTGSMNTEAFF.

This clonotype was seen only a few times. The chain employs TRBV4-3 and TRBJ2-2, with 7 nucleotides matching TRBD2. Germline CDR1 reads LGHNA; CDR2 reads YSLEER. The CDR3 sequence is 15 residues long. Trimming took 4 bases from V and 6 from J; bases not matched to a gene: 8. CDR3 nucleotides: TGCGCCAGCAGCCCAGGGCGGGAGTTCGCCGGGGAGCTGTTTTTT. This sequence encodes CASSPGREFAGELFF.

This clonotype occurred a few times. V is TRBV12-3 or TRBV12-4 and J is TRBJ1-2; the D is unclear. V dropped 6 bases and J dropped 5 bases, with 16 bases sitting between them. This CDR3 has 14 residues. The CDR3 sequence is CASSLEAALYGYTF. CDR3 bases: TGTGCCAGCAGCCTAGAGGCAGCCTTATATGGCTACACCTTC.

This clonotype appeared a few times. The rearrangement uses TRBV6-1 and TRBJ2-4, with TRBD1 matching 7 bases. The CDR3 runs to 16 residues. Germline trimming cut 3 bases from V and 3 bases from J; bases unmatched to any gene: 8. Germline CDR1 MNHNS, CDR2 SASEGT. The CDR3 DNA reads TGTGCCAGCAGTGACCGAAAACAGGGGAACAAAAACATTCAGTACTTC. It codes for CASSDRKQGNKNIQYF.

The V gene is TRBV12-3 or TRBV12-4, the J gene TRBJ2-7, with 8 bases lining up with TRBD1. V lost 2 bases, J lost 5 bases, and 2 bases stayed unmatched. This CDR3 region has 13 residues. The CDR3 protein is CASSLRTGHEQYF. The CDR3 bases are TGTGCCAGCAGTTTAAGGACAGGGCACGAGCAGTACTTC.

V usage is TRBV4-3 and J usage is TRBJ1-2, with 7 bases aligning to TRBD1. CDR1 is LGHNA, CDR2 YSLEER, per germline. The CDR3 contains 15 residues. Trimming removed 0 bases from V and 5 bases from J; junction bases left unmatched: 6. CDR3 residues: CASSQEGRGSYGYTF. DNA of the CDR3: TGCGCCAGCAGCCAAGAAGGCAGGGGGTCATATGGCTACACCTTC.

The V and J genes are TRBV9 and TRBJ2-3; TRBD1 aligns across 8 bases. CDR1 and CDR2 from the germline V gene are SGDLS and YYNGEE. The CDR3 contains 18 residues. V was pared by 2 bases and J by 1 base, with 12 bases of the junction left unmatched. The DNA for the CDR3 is TGTGCCAGCAGCGTCAAAACCTCAGGGGGCGCGGGCACAGATACGCAGTATTTT. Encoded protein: CASSVKTSGGAGTDTQYF.

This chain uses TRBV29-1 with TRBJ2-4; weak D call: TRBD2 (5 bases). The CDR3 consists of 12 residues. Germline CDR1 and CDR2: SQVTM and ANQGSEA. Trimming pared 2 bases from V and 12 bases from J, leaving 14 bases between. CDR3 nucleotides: TGCAGCGTTGAAATTGGAGGAATCAGTCAGTACTTC. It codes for CSVEIGGISQYF.